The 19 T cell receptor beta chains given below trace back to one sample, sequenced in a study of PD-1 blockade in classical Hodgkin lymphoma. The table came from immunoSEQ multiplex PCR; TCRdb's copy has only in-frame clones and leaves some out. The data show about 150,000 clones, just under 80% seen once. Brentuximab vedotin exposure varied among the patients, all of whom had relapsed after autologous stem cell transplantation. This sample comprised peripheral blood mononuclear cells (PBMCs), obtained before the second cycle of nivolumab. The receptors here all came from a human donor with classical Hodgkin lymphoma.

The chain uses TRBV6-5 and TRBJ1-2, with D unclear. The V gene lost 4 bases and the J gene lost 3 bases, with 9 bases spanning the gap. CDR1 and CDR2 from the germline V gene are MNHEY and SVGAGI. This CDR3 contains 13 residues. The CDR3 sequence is CASSSGQHYGYTF. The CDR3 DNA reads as TGTGCCAGCAGTTCCGGCCAGCACTATGGCTACACCTTC.

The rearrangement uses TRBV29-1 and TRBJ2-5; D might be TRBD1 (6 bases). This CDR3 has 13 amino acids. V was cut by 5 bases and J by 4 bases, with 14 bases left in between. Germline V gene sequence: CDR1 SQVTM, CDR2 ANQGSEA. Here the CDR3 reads CSVKQGSGETQYF. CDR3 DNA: TGCAGCGTTAAACAGGGTAGTGGAGAGACCCAGTACTTC. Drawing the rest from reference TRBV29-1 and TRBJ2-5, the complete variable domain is SAVISQKPSRDICQRGTSLTIQCQVDSQVTMMFWYRQQPGQSLTLIATANQGSEATYESGFVIDKFPISRPNLTFSTLTVSNMSPEDSSIYLCSVKQGSGETQYFGPGTRLLVL.

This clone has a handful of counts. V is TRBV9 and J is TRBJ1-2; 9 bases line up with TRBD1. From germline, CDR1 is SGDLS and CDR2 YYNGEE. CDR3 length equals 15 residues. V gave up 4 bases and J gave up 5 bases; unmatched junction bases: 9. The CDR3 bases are TGTGCCAGCAGCTCCCGGACAGGGGTGGCGTATGGCTACACCTTC. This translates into CASSSRTGVAYGYTF.

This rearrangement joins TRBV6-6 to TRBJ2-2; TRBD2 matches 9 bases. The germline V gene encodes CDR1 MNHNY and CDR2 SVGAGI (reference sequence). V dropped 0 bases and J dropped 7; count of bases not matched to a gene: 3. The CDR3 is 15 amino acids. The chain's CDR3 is CASSYSGLAYGELFF. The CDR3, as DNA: TGTGCCAGCAGTTACTCCGGACTAGCGTACGGGGAGCTGTTTTTT.

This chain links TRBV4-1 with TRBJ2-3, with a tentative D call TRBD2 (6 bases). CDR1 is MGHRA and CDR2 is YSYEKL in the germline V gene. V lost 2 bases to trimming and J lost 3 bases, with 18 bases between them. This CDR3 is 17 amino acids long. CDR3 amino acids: CASSQTPLAALTDTQYF. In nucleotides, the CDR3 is TGCGCCAGCAGCCAAACTCCCTTAGCGGCGCTTACAGATACGCAGTATTTT.

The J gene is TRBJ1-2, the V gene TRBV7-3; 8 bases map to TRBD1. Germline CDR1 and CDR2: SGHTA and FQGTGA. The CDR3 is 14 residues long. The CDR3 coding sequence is TGTGCAACCGCTCCTCAGGGGGCGGGCTATGGCTACACCTTC. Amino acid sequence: CATAPQGAGYGYTF.

CDR3 protein: CASSPNYGYTF. The CDR3, as DNA: TGTGCCAGCAGTCCTAACTATGGCTACACCTTC. The V gene is TRBV6-1, the J gene TRBJ1-2; D ambiguous. The CDR3 has 11 residues. Germline V gene lookup returns CDR1 MNHNS and CDR2 SASEGT. Trimming left V 5 bases short and J 0 bases short, with 1 base between.

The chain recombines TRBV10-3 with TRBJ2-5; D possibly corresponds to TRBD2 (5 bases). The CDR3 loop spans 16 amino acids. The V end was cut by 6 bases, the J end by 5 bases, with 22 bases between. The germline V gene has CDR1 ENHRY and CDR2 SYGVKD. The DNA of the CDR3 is TGTGCCATCAGCCAAAGGGTAGCGAGAGACTCGGAGACCCAGTACTTC. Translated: CAISQRVARDSETQYF.

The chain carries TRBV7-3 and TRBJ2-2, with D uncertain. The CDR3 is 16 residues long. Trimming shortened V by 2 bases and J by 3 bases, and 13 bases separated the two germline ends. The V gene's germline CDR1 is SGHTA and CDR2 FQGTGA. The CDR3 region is CASSLFSPRDTGELFF. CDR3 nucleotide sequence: TGTGCCAGCAGCTTATTCTCGCCCCGGGACACCGGGGAGCTGTTTTTT.

DNA for the CDR3: TGTGCCAGCACGAACGGGGGCGAAAGCACAGATACGCAGTATTTT. Residues: CASTNGGESTDTQYF. This sequence joins TRBV25-1 and TRBJ2-3, with D possibly being TRBD1 or TRBD2 (6 bases each). Trimming removed 7 bases at V and 0 bases at J, with 14 bases between. This CDR3 is built from 15 residues. Germline values: CDR1 MGHDK, CDR2 SYGVNS.

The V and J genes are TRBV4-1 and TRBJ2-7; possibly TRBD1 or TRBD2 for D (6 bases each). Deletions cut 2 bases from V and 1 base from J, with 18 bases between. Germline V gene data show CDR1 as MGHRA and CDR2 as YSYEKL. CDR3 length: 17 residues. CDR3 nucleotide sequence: TGCGCCAGCAGCCAACGGGGCGACGCGGGACAATCCTACGAGCAGTACTTC. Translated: CASSQRGDAGQSYEQYF.

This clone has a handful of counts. CDR3 sequence: CASSELGWPQHF. The CDR3 DNA sequence: TGTGCCAGCAGTGAGTTGGGCTGGCCCCAGCATTTT. The genes are TRBV2 and TRBJ1-5; D remains unclear. The CDR3 has 12 amino acids. CDR1 and CDR2 from the germline V gene are SNHLY and FYNNEI. V was trimmed by 3 bases and J by 9 bases, leaving 9 bases between them.

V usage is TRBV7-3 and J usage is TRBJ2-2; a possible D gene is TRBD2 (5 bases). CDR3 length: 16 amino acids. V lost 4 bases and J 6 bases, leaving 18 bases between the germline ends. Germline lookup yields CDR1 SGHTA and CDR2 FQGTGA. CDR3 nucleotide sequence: TGTGCCAGCAGCTCCTCCCTGGAAGGGAGACCCGGGGAGCTGTTTTTT. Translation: CASSSSLEGRPGELFF.

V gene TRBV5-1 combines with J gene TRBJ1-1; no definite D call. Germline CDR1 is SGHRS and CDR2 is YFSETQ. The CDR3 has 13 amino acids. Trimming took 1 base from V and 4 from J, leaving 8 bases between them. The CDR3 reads CASSLQGSTEAFF. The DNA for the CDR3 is TGCGCCAGCAGCTTGCAAGGGTCCACTGAAGCTTTCTTT.

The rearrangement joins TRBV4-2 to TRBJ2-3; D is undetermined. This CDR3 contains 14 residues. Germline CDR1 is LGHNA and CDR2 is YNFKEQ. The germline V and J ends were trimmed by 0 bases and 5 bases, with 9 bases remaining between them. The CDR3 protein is CASSQEDRRDTQYF. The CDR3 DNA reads TGTGCCAGCAGCCAAGAAGATAGGAGAGATACGCAGTATTTT.

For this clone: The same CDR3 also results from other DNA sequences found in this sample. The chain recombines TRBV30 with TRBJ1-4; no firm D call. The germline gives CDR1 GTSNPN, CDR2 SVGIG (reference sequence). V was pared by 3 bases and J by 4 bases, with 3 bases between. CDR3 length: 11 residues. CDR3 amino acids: CAWRYNEKLFF. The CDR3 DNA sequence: TGTGCCTGGAGATATAATGAAAAACTGTTTTTT.

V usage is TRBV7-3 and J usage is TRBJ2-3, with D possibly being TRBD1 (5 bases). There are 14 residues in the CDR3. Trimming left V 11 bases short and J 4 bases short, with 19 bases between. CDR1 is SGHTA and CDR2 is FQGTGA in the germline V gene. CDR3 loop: CASGQGLRADTQYF. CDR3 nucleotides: TGTGCCTCAGGTCAGGGCCTAAGGGCAGATACGCAGTATTTT.

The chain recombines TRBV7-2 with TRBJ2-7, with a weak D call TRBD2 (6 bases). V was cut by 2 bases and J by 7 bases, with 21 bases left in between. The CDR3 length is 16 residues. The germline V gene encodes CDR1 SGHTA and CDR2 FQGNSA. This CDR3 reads CASSLSSAFTLGEQYF. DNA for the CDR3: TGTGCCAGCAGCTTATCTAGCGCGTTCACTCTGGGTGAGCAGTACTTC.

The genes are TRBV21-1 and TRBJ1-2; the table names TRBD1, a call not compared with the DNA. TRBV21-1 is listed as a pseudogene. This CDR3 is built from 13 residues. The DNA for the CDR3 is TGTGCCAGCAGCCTTGACAGGCACTATGGCTACACCTTC. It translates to CASSLDRHYGYTF.